This T cell receptor (beta chain) was profiled in a study of blood T cell repertoires in COVID-19. Background on the study: Italy, Spain and the United States were the sources of the convalescent and acute COVID-19 samples. T cells, B-cell-depleted T cells, or PBMCs supplied cDNA or gDNA.

Authors' processing steps: Estimation of nucleated cell counts was performed using reference gene primer amplification. Repertoires were generated with immunoSEQ multiplex PCR, while TCRdb's copy carries only in-frame clones and drops some. Clone size and V and J calls were adopted from that table, with D and trimming inferred from the DNA. The table shows about 170,000 clones, with around 80% occurring only once. The germline V gene has CDR1 MNHEY and CDR2 SVGEGT. This CDR3 has 14 amino acids. V gave up 4 bases and J gave up 4 bases; unmatched junction bases: 2. Sample: peripheral blood. This sequence originates from an elderly woman with acute or convalescent COVID-19. This chain links TRBV6-2 or TRBV6-3 with TRBJ2-1, with 9 bases aligning to TRBD2. CDR3 nucleotides: TGTGCCAGCAGTTTAAGCGGGGGGTACAATGAGCAGTTCTTC. Encoded protein: CASSLSGGYNEQFF.